The 12 T cell receptor beta chains reported below all come from one sample, sequenced in a study of T cells in Graves' hyperthyroidism and ophthalmopathy. Amplification of TCR beta CDR3 regions used RNA as the template. The TCR CDR3 was amplified in a first-round RT-PCR using the HTBI primer set. One entry per CDR3 protein, called by TCRdb with MiXCR from the multiplex PCR reads. The repertoire has some 580,000 distinct CDR3 sequences, around 15% of them found once; the top ten carry less than 3.5%. The sample taken for sequencing was blood. The receptor source for this set is a woman aged 40-49 years with Graves' ophthalmopathy.

J is TRBJ1-4 and V is TRBV7-9; the match to TRBD1 covers 7 bases. The CDR3 consists of 15 residues. Trimming at V came to 5 bases and at J to 8 bases, leaving 11 bases not matched to a gene. Germline V gene lookup returns CDR1 SEHNR and CDR2 FQNEAQ (reference sequence). CDR3 sequence reads: CASSHGGQMGEKLFF. Written as DNA, the CDR3 is TGTGCCAGCAGCCACGGGGGACAGATGGGGGAAAAACTGTTTTTT.

This clonotype was seen at least ten times. The rearrangement joins TRBV6-2 or TRBV6-3 to TRBJ2-1; 8 bases map to TRBD1. CDR1 MNHEY and CDR2 SVGEGT come from the germline V gene. Trimming at V came to 7 bases and at J to 10 bases, leaving 12 bases not matched to a gene. This CDR3 region has 14 residues. CDR3: CASNRNQGAGEQFF. CDR3 DNA sequence: TGTGCCAGCAACCGGAATCAGGGGGCGGGAGAGCAGTTCTTC.

This clonotype was observed many times. The chain uses TRBV18 and TRBJ2-7; 8 bases are shared with TRBD2. CDR1 KGHSH and CDR2 LQKENI come from the germline V gene. The CDR3 length is 16 residues. V lost 0 bases to trimming and J lost 0 bases; unmatched junction nucleotides: 4. Here the CDR3 reads CASSPPPSGYSYEQYF. For the CDR3, the DNA is TGTGCCAGCTCACCACCCCCTAGCGGGTACTCCTACGAGCAGTACTTC.

This clonotype was counted a few times. This chain joins TRBV15 and TRBJ2-7; D may correspond to TRBD1 or TRBD2 (5 bases each). In germline, CDR1 is LNHNV, CDR2 YYDKDF (reference sequence). The CDR3 contains 13 residues. Trimming removed 4 bases from V and 2 bases from J, with 9 bases in between. Here the CDR3 DNA reads TGTGCCACCAGCATAGGGACGACCTACGAGCAGTACTTC. This encodes CATSIGTTYEQYF.

The chain combines TRBV28 with TRBJ2-3; unclear D gene. V lost 8 bases and J lost 2, with 14 bases in between. Per germline, CDR1 MDHEN and CDR2 SYDVKM. The CDR3 consists of 14 residues. CDR3: CASLGRLLTDTQYF. Here the CDR3 DNA reads TGTGCCAGCCTGGGCCGGCTCCTCACAGATACGCAGTATTTT.

The chain couples TRBV27 to TRBJ2-5, with 7 positions matching TRBD2. This CDR3 region has 14 residues. V shed 6 bases, J shed 7 bases, and the junction held 11 bases outside the gene matches. Germline V gives CDR1 MNHEY, CDR2 SMNVEV (reference sequence). The CDR3 region has the DNA TGTGCCAGCAGCCCTGAACTGGGGGGGAGGACCCAGTACTTC. It translates to CASSPELGGRTQYF.

The chain employs TRBV30 and TRBJ1-5; 7 bases align to TRBD1. CDR1 and CDR2 (germline): GTSNPN, SVGIG (reference sequence). The trim removed 2 bases at V and 4 bases at J, leaving 5 bases unmatched. The CDR3 extends over 14 amino acids. Written as DNA, the CDR3 is TGTGCCTGGAGTTCCGGACAGGATAATCAGCCCCAGCATTTT. It specifies CAWSSGQDNQPQHF.

In its sample, this clonotype was seen a few times. An end of the junction differs from the germline gene, which may be a read error. The gene calls are TRBV14 and TRBJ1-2; unclear D gene. The germline V gene has CDR1 SGHDN and CDR2 FVKESK. The length of the CDR3 is 18 residues. The CDR3 reads CASSPRTSDPTWAYDYTF. The CDR3 bases are TGTGCCAGCAGCCCAAGGACCTCTGACCCGACGTGGGCCTATGACTACACCTTC.

The chain is built from TRBV6-1 and TRBJ1-4; 7 nucleotides align to TRBD1. Germline trimming cut 6 bases from V and 4 bases from J; bases unmatched to any gene: 8. The germline gives CDR1 MNHNS, CDR2 SASEGT. The CDR3 has 15 amino acids. In DNA, the CDR3 is TGTGCCAGCAGGGACACAGGGGCTTATAATGAAAAACTGTTTTTT. Amino acids: CASRDTGAYNEKLFF.

Of note for this clonotype: This could be a read error, since a much larger clone is one nucleotide away. The chain carries TRBV5-1 and TRBJ1-6, with D perhaps matching TRBD1 (5 bases). The V gene lost 0 bases and the J gene lost 11 bases, with 12 bases spanning the gap. CDR3 length: 14 amino acids. Germline V gene data show CDR1 as SGHRS and CDR2 as YFSETQ. CDR3 residues: CASSLGQRNPPLHF. CDR3 in DNA: TGCGCCAGCAGCTTGGGACAGAGGAATCCACCCCTCCACTTT.

This clonotype was seen repeatedly, ten times or more. V and J are TRBV5-1 and TRBJ2-3, with 8 bases fitting TRBD1. Germline loops: CDR1 SGHRS, CDR2 YFSETQ. The CDR3 covers 15 residues. The trim removed 0 bases at V and 2 bases at J, leaving 2 bases unmatched. Written as DNA, the CDR3 is TGCGCCAGCAGCTTGGGACAGGGGAACACAGATACGCAGTATTTT. Translation gives CASSLGQGNTDTQYF.

This clonotype was recorded at least ten times. The chain has TRBV20-1 and TRBJ2-1; 8 positions match TRBD2. CDR1 is DFQATT and CDR2 is SNEGSKA in the germline V gene (reference sequence). The CDR3 has 14 amino acids. After removal of 6 bases from V and 9 bases from J, the junction contained 13 bases not matched to a gene. The CDR3 is CSASVIAGFGEQFF. As DNA, the CDR3 is TGCAGTGCCTCTGTGATAGCGGGATTTGGTGAGCAGTTCTTC.